This entry lists 25 T cell receptor beta chains sequenced from one sample in a study of Graves' ophthalmopathy and Graves' hyperthyroidism. The study amplified TCR beta CDR3 regions using RNA transcripts. RT-PCR with HTBI primers came first, then second-round multiplex PCR. MiXCR, applied by TCRdb to the multiplex PCR reads, yields one record per CDR3 protein. Of about 550,000 distinct CDR3 sequences detected, about 35% appear once; the ten largest clones hold around 4.6%. Sequencing used peripheral blood or thyroid tissue (not recorded which). Receptors were obtained from an adult man with Graves' hyperthyroidism.

This chain connects TRBV11-1 to TRBJ2-7, with TRBD1 matching over 12 bases. CDR1 and CDR2 (germline): SGHAT, FQDESV (reference sequence). The CDR3 covers 16 residues. V lost 1 base to trimming and J lost 4 bases; unmatched junction nucleotides: 5. CDR3 coding DNA: TGTGCCAGCAGCTTAGACCCGGGACAGGGGGCTTACGAGCAGTACTTC. It specifies CASSLDPGQGAYEQYF.

This clonotype was picked up one time. J is TRBJ2-7 and V is TRBV10-3; D is undetermined. In germline, CDR1 is ENHRY, CDR2 SYGVKD. The length of the CDR3 is 17 residues. Trimming removed 2 bases from V and 7 bases from J, with 24 bases in between. The CDR3 DNA is TGTGCCATCAGTGAGCACGCGATTTCTCCAAGGAACAATGAGCAGTACTTC. Translated, it gives CAISEHAISPRNNEQYF.

The V and J genes are TRBV5-4 and TRBJ2-7; TRBD1 is a possible D gene (5 bases). The germline gives CDR1 SGHNT, CDR2 YYREEE (reference sequence). Trimming shortened V by 3 bases and J by 6 bases, and 10 bases separated the two germline ends. CDR3 size: 12 residues. CDR3 bases: TGTGCCAGCAGCTCTTCGACAGCCGAGCAGTACTTC. The encoded protein is CASSSSTAEQYF.

J is TRBJ2-5 and V is TRBV5-5, with D possibly being TRBD2 (5 bases). This CDR3 has 14 amino acids. The V gene lost 5 bases and the J gene lost 4 bases, with 15 bases spanning the gap. Germline V lookup: CDR1 SGHKS, CDR2 YYEKEE (reference sequence). The CDR3 sequence is CASSYSSAGETQYF. DNA of the CDR3: TGTGCCAGCAGTTACTCGTCCGCGGGAGAGACCCAGTACTTC.

This clonotype appeared many times. The genes are TRBV5-1 and TRBJ2-7; TRBD1 might be the D (6 bases). From germline, CDR1 is SGHRS and CDR2 YFSETQ. The CDR3 covers 15 residues. Trimming pared 0 bases from V and 0 bases from J, leaving 10 bases between. The CDR3 protein is CASSLDGRGSYEQYF. The CDR3 nucleotides read TGCGCCAGCAGCTTGGATGGCAGGGGCTCCTACGAGCAGTACTTC. The whole variable domain, remainder taken from reference TRBV5-1 and TRBJ2-7, is KAGVTQTPRYLIKTRGQQVTLSCSPISGHRSVSWYQQTPGQGLQFLFEYFSETQRNKGNFPGRFSGRQFSNSRSEMNVSTLELGDSALYLCASSLDGRGSYEQYFGPGTRLTVT.

This clonotype was detected a few times. V gene TRBV12-3 or TRBV12-4 combines with J gene TRBJ2-7, with 8 nucleotides matching TRBD2. CDR3 length equals 15 residues. Trimming cost V 6 bases and J 4 bases; bases outside gene matches: 11. The CDR3, as DNA: TGTGCCAGCAGGTCCCCCGCCTCGGGGGGGTACGAGCAGTACTTC. This codes for CASRSPASGGYEQYF.

On this clonotype itself: This may be a read error: a much more frequent sequence differs by one nucleotide. This chain uses TRBV6-5 with TRBJ1-5; D not certain. This CDR3 has 15 residues. From germline, CDR1 is MNHEY and CDR2 SVGAGI. The V and J ends lost 0 bases and 0 bases respectively, with 6 bases between them. The CDR3 nucleotides are TGTGCCAGCAGTTACTCGTGGGCTAGCAATCAGCCCCAGCATTTT. It encodes CASSYSWASNQPQHF.

J is TRBJ1-5 and V is TRBV10-3; the D is unclear. Trimming removed 2 bases at V and 10 bases at J, with 9 bases between. CDR3 length: 12 residues. In germline, CDR1 is ENHRY, CDR2 SYGVKD. The DNA of the CDR3 is TGTGCCATCAGTGAGCTCGGCAGTCCCCAGCATTTT. It is translated as CAISELGSPQHF.

This clonotype has just one count. The chain carries TRBV7-3 and TRBJ2-6; 8 nucleotides agree with TRBD1. The CDR3 has 18 residues. Looked up from germline, CDR1 is SGHTA and CDR2 is FQGTGA. After removal of 5 bases from V and 0 bases from J, the junction contained 9 bases not matched to a gene. CDR3 in DNA: TGTGCCAGCAGCCCCACCGGGACAGGACTCTCTGGGGCCAACGTCCTGACTTTC. It translates to CASSPTGTGLSGANVLTF. Supplemented by reference TRBV7-3 and TRBJ2-6, the full variable domain reads GAGVSQTPSNKVTEKGKYVELRCDPISGHTALYWYRQSLGQGPEFLIYFQGTGAADDSGLPNDRFFAVRPEGSVSTLKIQRTERGDSAVYLCASSPTGTGLSGANVLTFGAGSRLTVL.

Remarks on this clonotype: This may be a read error, as it is one base from a much larger clone. Here the CDR3 omits its conserved ending phenylalanine or tryptophan, so a read error is the likely source. CDR3 residues: CASSRDRVDTEAFL. CDR3 DNA: TGTGCCAGCAGCCGGGACAGGGTGGACACTGAAGCTTTCCTT. The gene calls are TRBV7-3 and TRBJ1-1; 9 bases are shared with TRBD1. The junction had 4 bases not matched to a gene; V was cut back by 5 bases and J by 3 bases. The length of the CDR3 is 14 residues. The germline V gene has CDR1 SGHTA and CDR2 FQGTGA.

The chain employs TRBV6-1 and TRBJ1-5; possibly TRBD1 for D (6 bases). This CDR3 contains 14 residues. Germline CDR1 is MNHNS and CDR2 is SASEGT. V gave up 3 bases and J gave up 11 bases, with 17 bases separating them. The CDR3 bases are TGTGCCAGCAGTGAGGACAGAGCCCAAGAGACCCAGCATTTT. Protein: CASSEDRAQETQHF.

This clonotype was found many times. The CDR3 nucleotides read TGTGCCAGCAGCGTTGGGACAGGACCTTACGAGCAGTACTTC. Translation gives CASSVGTGPYEQYF. V gene TRBV9 combines with J gene TRBJ2-7; the match to TRBD1 covers 8 bases. V was clipped by 2 bases and J by 4 bases; unmatched bases: 5. The CDR3 covers 14 residues. CDR1 SGDLS and CDR2 YYNGEE come from the germline V gene.

For this clonotype: With a much larger clone just one base away, this may be a read error. The CDR3 sequence is CASSGSGAREQYF. CDR3 DNA: TGTGCCAGCAGCGGGTCCGGGGCCCGGGAGCAGTACTTC. The chain carries TRBV7-2 and TRBJ2-7; D tentatively reads TRBD1 or TRBD2 (5 bases each). CDR1 and CDR2 (germline): SGHTA, FQGNSA. The CDR3 has 13 amino acids. Trimming took off 5 bases at V and 7 bases at J, with 15 bases between the two ends.

The rearrangement joins TRBV29-1 to TRBJ1-2, with 12 positions matching TRBD1. Germline CDR1 SQVTM, CDR2 ANQGSEA. The CDR3 extends over 14 amino acids. The V gene end was trimmed by 1 base and the J gene end by 7 bases; junction bases not matched to a gene: 4. The CDR3 nucleotides are TGCAGCGTTGAAGCAGGGACAGGGGGCCTTGGCTACACCTTC. It yields the protein CSVEAGTGGLGYTF.

The chain has TRBV25-1 and TRBJ1-1; a weak D match, TRBD1 (6 bases). V gave up 1 base and J gave up 8 bases, with 17 bases separating them. The CDR3 is 15 amino acids. Looked up from germline, CDR1 is MGHDK and CDR2 is SYGVNS. CDR3 DNA sequence: TGTGCCAGCAGTGAATGGGGGCGAGGCAGAGCAGAAGCTTTCTTT. Translated, it gives CASSEWGRGRAEAFF. Variable domain in full (rest from reference TRBV25-1 and TRBJ1-1): EADIYQTPRYLVIGTGKKITLECSQTMGHDKMYWYQQDPGMELHLIHYSYGVNSTEKGDLSSESTVSRIRTEHFPLTLESARPSHTSQYLCASSEWGRGRAEAFFGQGTRLTVV.

The chain has TRBV7-9 and TRBJ2-7; 8 nucleotides agree with TRBD1. V shed 8 bases, J shed 3 bases, and the junction held 15 bases outside the gene matches. Germline values: CDR1 SEHNR, CDR2 FQNEAQ (reference sequence). This CDR3 has 16 residues. The chain's CDR3 is CASSPYGLDRGYEQYF. The CDR3 bases are TGTGCCAGCTCACCCTACGGCCTTGACAGGGGCTACGAGCAGTACTTC.

This clonotype showed up just a few times. The chain couples TRBV12-3 or TRBV12-4 to TRBJ1-1; possibly TRBD1 for D (6 bases). Trimming took off 4 bases at V and 4 bases at J, with 19 bases between the two ends. The length of the CDR3 is 16 residues. The CDR3 DNA reads TGTGCCAGCAGTTCCCGAGGGGGAAGTATGTTCACTGAAGCTTTCTTT. Amino acids: CASSSRGGSMFTEAFF.

V gene TRBV7-8 combines with J gene TRBJ2-7; D may correspond to TRBD1 or TRBD2 (5 bases each). Deletions cut 8 bases from V and 2 bases from J, with 19 bases between. CDR1 is SGHVS and CDR2 is FQNEAQ in the germline V gene. The CDR3 extends over 15 amino acids. The CDR3 DNA reads as TGTGCCAGCTCACCGGGGCACCTACCCCCCTACGAGCAGTACTTC. Amino acids: CASSPGHLPPYEQYF.

As concerns this clonotype: With a much larger clone just one base away, this may be a read error. The CDR3 DNA sequence: TGTGCCAGCGCTATCAGGCTGAACACTGAAGCTTTCTTT. Translating it yields CASAIRLNTEAFF. V is TRBV12-3 or TRBV12-4 and J is TRBJ1-1; D not resolved. V was pared by 8 bases and J by 0 bases, with 10 bases between. The CDR3 covers 13 residues.

This sequence joins TRBV9 and TRBJ1-1, with D maybe TRBD1 (5 bases). CDR1 is SGDLS and CDR2 is YYNGEE in the germline V gene. The germline V and J ends were trimmed by 0 bases and 7 bases, with 10 bases remaining between them. This CDR3 is built from 13 residues. The CDR3 region has the DNA TGTGCCAGCAGCGTAGCGGGGGTCGGTGAAGCTTTCTTT. Its translation: CASSVAGVGEAFF. Variable domain in full (rest from reference TRBV9 and TRBJ1-1): DSGVTQTPKHLITATGQRVTLRCSPRSGDLSVYWYQQSLDQGLQFLIQYYNGEERAKGNILERFSAQQFPDLHSELNLSSLELGDSALYFCASSVAGVGEAFFGQGTRLTVV.

The count of this clonotype is one. This rearrangement joins TRBV20-1 to TRBJ2-5; D tentatively reads TRBD1 or TRBD2 (5 bases each). Trimming stripped 0 bases from V and 5 bases from J, with 16 bases between. The CDR3 has 15 residues. Germline V CDR1 and CDR2: DFQATT, SNEGSKA (reference sequence). This CDR3 is CSARDSFGGRETQYF. CDR3 coding DNA: TGCAGTGCTAGAGATTCCTTTGGGGGTCGGGAGACCCAGTACTTC.

J is TRBJ1-1 and V is TRBV24-1; D is ambiguous. The germline V gene has CDR1 KGHDR and CDR2 SFDVKD. V lost 7 bases and J lost 2, with 16 bases in between. The CDR3 extends over 15 amino acids. This CDR3 reads CATSRGRTLNTEAFF. The CDR3 coding sequence is TGTGCCACCAGCAGAGGAAGGACTCTCAACACTGAAGCTTTCTTT.

This clonotype was found a few times. V gene TRBV29-1 combines with J gene TRBJ2-1, with 7 bases identical to TRBD2. The CDR3 is 12 residues long. Trimming took 5 bases from V and 4 from J; bases not matched to a gene: 2. Germline CDR1 and CDR2: SQVTM and ANQGSEA. CDR3 DNA sequence: TGCAGCGTTTCTAGCGGATACAATGAGCAGTTCTTC. Translating gives CSVSSGYNEQFF.

V usage is TRBV25-1 and J usage is TRBJ1-6; TRBD1 agrees at 7 bases. The CDR3 is made up of 14 amino acids. In germline, CDR1 is MGHDK, CDR2 SYGVNS. V trimming: 2 bases; J trimming: 7 bases; junction bases outside the gene matches: 2. The DNA of the CDR3 is TGTGCCAGCAGTGAACCGGGACAGAATTCACCCCTCCACTTT. Encoded protein: CASSEPGQNSPLHF.

This clonotype was seen repeatedly, ten times or more. V gene TRBV11-3 combines with J gene TRBJ2-2; D gene uncertain. V gave up 0 bases and J gave up 6 bases, with 11 bases separating them. CDR1 and CDR2 from the germline V gene are SGHNT and YENEEA. This CDR3 spans 15 amino acids. CDR3 residues: CASSLDSVVAGELFF. CDR3 nucleotides: TGTGCCAGCAGCTTAGACAGTGTGGTGGCCGGGGAGCTGTTTTTT. Full variable domain (rest looked up from reference TRBV11-3 and TRBJ2-2): EAGVVQSPRYKIIEKKQPVAFWCNPISGHNTLYWYLQNLGQGPELLIRYENEEAVDDSQLPKDRFSAERLKGVDSTLKIQPAELGDSAVYLCASSLDSVVAGELFFGEGSRLTVL.